This T cell receptor beta chain was sequenced during a study of control samples from healthy donors and cancer patients. Only in-frame clones appear in the TCRdb table, and some are missing; sequencing was by immunoSEQ multiplex PCR. The sample has 350,000 to 450,000 clones; roughly 90% are singletons. The CDR3 is 16 amino acids. Germline V CDR1 and CDR2: MNHEY, SVGAGI. The ends lost 2 bases at V and 3 bases at J; junction bases unmatched: 2. The TCR originated in a man between 35 and 55 years old with head and neck cancer. The sample consisted of PBMCs. This chain joins TRBV6-5 and TRBJ2-3; 13 positions agree with TRBD2. CDR3 protein: CASSYGLAGVTDTQYF. The CDR3 DNA sequence: TGTGCCAGCAGTTACGGACTAGCGGGAGTTACAGATACGCAGTATTTT.